This T cell receptor (beta chain) was recovered during a study of persistence of HIV-infected CD4 T cells. The immunoSEQ assay was version 4, run in survey mode. Here immunoSEQ multiplex PCR was the method, and the copy in TCRdb shows in-frame clones only, minus some. The data show some 32,000 clones, 65% to 90% seen once. V gave up 1 base and J gave up 3 bases, with 13 bases separating them. The germline V gene has CDR1 SGHVS and CDR2 FQNEAQ. The CDR3 consists of 15 residues. An overlapping HIV-1 Gag peptide pool stimulated these cells at about 0.94 ug/peptide/mL. Memory cells lacking CD40L and CD69 with high CD45RO were sorted. A word on this clone: Its antigen is still unknown.

This sequence joins TRBV7-8 and TRBJ2-7; the D is unclear. This TCR was recovered from an adult woman with HIV who was CMV-seropositive. This specimen was CD4+ T cells sorted from PBMCs after approximately 20-hour stimulation, taken from a patient who received antiretroviral therapy. The CDR3 sequence: CASSLGAGLYYEQYF. The CDR3 nucleotides are TGTGCCAGCAGCTTAGGGGCAGGTCTCTACTACGAGCAGTACTTC. Combining the CDR3 with reference TRBV7-8 and TRBJ2-7 gives the whole variable domain GAGVSQSPRYKVAKRGQDVALRCDPISGHVSLFWYQQALGQGPEFLTYFQNEAQLDKSGLPSDRFFAERPEGSVSTLKIQRTQQEDSAVYLCASSLGAGLYYEQYFGPGTRLTVT.